The T cell receptor beta chain described here comes from a study of human T cells and chemical hapten exposure. In its sample, this clonotype was seen once. At one end the junction does not follow the germline gene, possibly because of a read error. Regarding time point: patch test 1, 2 weeks after DPC sensitization. Treatment described: therapeutic diphenylcyclopropenone sensitization with weekly scalp DPC. MiXCR was run by TCRdb on the RACE reads, yielding one entry per CDR3 protein. The sample shows about 120,000 distinct CDR3 sequences, roughly an eighth of them seen only once. The material was whole blood, obtained in connection with sensitization to the hapten diphenylcyclopropenone (DPC). The clonotype was recovered from a man aged 18 to 29 with alopecia areata. Some clones in this sample may be carry-over from other donors' samples.

The DNA for the CDR3 is TGTGCCAGCAGCTTAGTCGGGTACACTGAAGCTCTCTTT. Its protein product is CASSLVGYTEALF. This chain uses TRBV11-2 with TRBJ1-1; D remains ambiguous. CDR3 size: 13 residues. Germline V gene lookup returns CDR1 SGHAT and CDR2 FQNNGV.